This T cell receptor beta chain was sequenced for a study of T-cell reconstitution after alpha-beta-depleted transplantation in children. General study results and limits: There were reportedly several hundred expanded graft clones from which alpha-beta T cells came about two months after transplant. The high TCRbeta diversity at day 60 in some patients came from surviving recipient T cells and thymic progenitors. T-cell numbers and diversity one year post-transplant derived largely from freshly generated T cells.

This clonotype was counted a few times. Its antigen remains unknown. This CDR3 region has 13 residues. Deletions cut 4 bases from V and 0 bases from J, with 8 bases between. Per germline, CDR1 SGHDT and CDR2 YYEEEE. Unique molecular identifiers were used to barcode this TCRbeta library. TCRdb processed the PCR reads anew with MiXCR; each CDR3 protein has one entry. The sample has about 600,000 distinct CDR3 sequences, 23% seen once. The source of this sequence is a boy younger than two who had a stem cell transplant for acute myeloid leukemia, so the T cells may come from the graft donor. The V and J genes are TRBV5-6 and TRBJ2-7; D tentatively reads TRBD1 or TRBD2 (5 bases each). The input for sequencing was PBMCs, mostly from graft donor cells, taken 360 days after TCRalphabeta/CD19-depleted stem cell transplant. The CDR3 DNA reads as TGTGCCAGCAGCGACGGGGCCTCCTACGAGCAGTACGTC. Translated, it gives CASSDGASYEQYV.